The clone carrying this T cell receptor beta chain was picked up a small number of times. Its ends do not fully match the called genes, so a read error is possible. This CDR3 has 14 residues. Germline V gives CDR1 LNHDA, CDR2 SQIVND (reference sequence). This sample is drawn from a study of metastatic and nonmetastatic thyroid tumors. TCRdb reprocessed the PCR reads using MiXCR. The table lists 15,000 to 20,000 clones, approximately 37% of them singletons, with about 23% in the top ten. Thyroid surgery took place with no prior treatment in any patient. The chain employs TRBV19 and TRBJ2-1; the D gene is possibly TRBD2 (6 bases). The sequence derives from a female donor with papillary thyroid cancer or a benign thyroid nodule (not recorded which). Some clones in this sample may be carry-over from other donors' samples. The sequenced sample consisted of tumor tissue. This CDR3 is CASSTGRSYNEQSF. CDR3 bases: TGTGCCAGTAGTACAGGGAGGTCCTACAATGAGCAGTCCTTC.